The 15 T cell receptor beta chains in this list originate from one sample, sequenced in a study of cytomegalovirus exposure and HLA in healthy donors. The PCR made use of 60 Vbeta and 13 Jbeta primers. Produced via immunoSEQ multiplex PCR; TCRdb's table is partial and in-frame only. The sample carries about 94,000 clones, approximately 80% recorded once. Sequencing was performed on PBMCs. Every receptor here comes from a young man in good health and CMV-seronegative.

This clone was detected only a few times. The CDR3 nucleotides are TGTGCCAGCAGTGGCAGACAGGGCCACACTGAAGCTTTCTTT. Its protein is CASSGRQGHTEAFF. This chain links TRBV6-5 with TRBJ1-1; 7 bases agree with TRBD1. Unmatched junction bases numbered 6, after V lost 5 bases and J lost 3 bases. CDR3 length: 14 amino acids. The germline V gene encodes CDR1 MNHEY and CDR2 SVGAGI.

The rearrangement links TRBV7-9 to TRBJ2-7, with TRBD1 as a possible D gene (5 bases). Germline V gives CDR1 SEHNR, CDR2 FQNEAQ (reference sequence). CDR3 length equals 13 residues. Between the trimmed V and J ends, which lost 5 bases and 4 bases, there was a span of 12 bases. This chain's CDR3 is CASSASGSYEQYF. CDR3 nucleotide sequence: TGTGCCAGCAGCGCTTCAGGGTCGTACGAGCAGTACTTC.

J is TRBJ2-7 and V is TRBV10-2; TRBD2 agrees at 14 bases. Trimming at V came to 6 bases and at J to 2 bases, leaving 9 bases not matched to a gene. Looked up from germline, CDR1 is WSHSY and CDR2 is SAAADI. The CDR3 totals 17 residues. For the CDR3, the DNA is TGCGCCAGCAGATCCGGGACTAGCGGGAGTTTTACCTACGAGCAGTACTTC. It specifies CASRSGTSGSFTYEQYF.

In this sample, this clone turned up once. This chain links TRBV29-1 with TRBJ1-2; TRBD1 aligns across 10 bases. The germline V gene has CDR1 SQVTM and CDR2 ANQGSEA. The CDR3 covers 15 residues. The V segment lost 3 bases and the J segment 8 bases; nucleotides outside the gene matches: 12. The CDR3 region has the DNA TGCAGCGTTGAGCTTTCCGGGACAGGGGTCGCCGGCTACACCTTC. Protein product: CSVELSGTGVAGYTF.

This clone occurred a few times. The chain couples TRBV28 to TRBJ2-1; the match to TRBD2 covers 8 bases. The CDR3 is 14 amino acids. Germline V gene data show CDR1 as MDHEN and CDR2 as SYDVKM. V shed 6 bases and J 7 bases; nucleotides not matched to a gene: 8. The CDR3 DNA reads as TGTGCCAGCAGCCCGACTAGCGATTTTAATGAGCAGTTCTTC. The encoded protein is CASSPTSDFNEQFF.

This clone was counted a single time. The V and J genes are TRBV2 and TRBJ2-1; D possibly corresponds to TRBD1 (6 bases). This CDR3 region has 13 residues. Per germline, CDR1 SNHLY and CDR2 FYNNEI. The ends were cut back, 3 bases at V and 5 bases at J, with 8 bases in the middle. CDR3 residues: CASSEQGNNEQFF. CDR3 in DNA: TGTGCCAGCAGTGAGCAGGGGAACAATGAGCAGTTCTTC.

This chain links TRBV19 with TRBJ1-2, with 8 nucleotides matching TRBD1. The CDR3 is 14 amino acids. The J segment lost 4 bases and the V segment lost 9 bases, leaving 10 bases of the junction unmatched. Germline CDR1 LNHDA, CDR2 SQIVND (reference sequence). The DNA for the CDR3 is TGTGCCAGCGACCGGACAGGGCTTAGCTATGGCTACACCTTC. This codes for CASDRTGLSYGYTF.

The V call is TRBV5-1, the J call TRBJ1-6; 10 bases are shared with TRBD1. This CDR3 is built from 15 residues. CDR1 and CDR2 from the germline V gene are SGHRS and YFSETQ. J gave up 8 bases and V 0 bases, and 2 bases lay outside the gene matches. For the CDR3, the DNA is TGCGCCAGCAGCTTGGCCGGGACAGGGGATTCACCCCTCCACTTT. Translation: CASSLAGTGDSPLHF.

The chain employs TRBV5-4 and TRBJ2-7, with TRBD2 matching over 10 bases. This CDR3 has 16 residues. From germline, CDR1 is SGHNT and CDR2 YYREEE (reference sequence). Losses at the gene ends were 4 bases for V and 0 bases for J; bases not matched to a gene: 7. This CDR3 is CASSHGLAEYSYEQYF. The CDR3 DNA sequence: TGTGCCAGCAGCCACGGACTAGCGGAATACTCCTACGAGCAGTACTTC.

There are a few counts of this clone. V usage is TRBV4-1 and J usage is TRBJ2-7, with 11 bases fitting TRBD2. Germline V gene lookup returns CDR1 MGHRA and CDR2 YSYEKL. The CDR3 consists of 18 residues. V was pared by 0 bases and J by 7 bases, with 14 bases of the junction left unmatched. CDR3 protein: CASSQEIPLAGGGGEQYF. The CDR3 nucleotides read TGCGCCAGCAGCCAAGAAATCCCGCTAGCGGGGGGCGGCGGGGAGCAGTACTTC.

The chain uses TRBV6-6 and TRBJ1-4; a possible D gene is TRBD1 (5 bases). Trimming pared 4 bases from V and 1 base from J, leaving 10 bases between. This CDR3 is 15 amino acids long. Germline assignment: CDR1 MNHNY and CDR2 SVGAGI (reference sequence). The CDR3 DNA sequence: TGTGCCAGCAGTTTCCGGGGGTTAACTAATGAAAAACTGTTTTTT. The encoded protein is CASSFRGLTNEKLFF.

The chain employs TRBV7-9 and TRBJ1-3, with 8 bases lining up with TRBD1. This CDR3 has 17 amino acids. V was pared by 5 bases and J by 3 bases, with 12 bases of the junction left unmatched. From germline, CDR1 is SEHNR and CDR2 FQNEAQ (reference sequence). For the CDR3, the DNA is TGTGCCAGCAGCCCCACCCCCAGGGGGCATTTTGGAAACACCATATATTTT. It codes for CASSPTPRGHFGNTIYF.

V usage is TRBV10-3 and J usage is TRBJ2-3, with D maybe TRBD1 (5 bases). CDR1 and CDR2 (germline): ENHRY, SYGVKD. CDR3 size: 14 residues. Trimming stripped 0 bases from V and 1 base from J, with 5 bases between. CDR3 nucleotides: TGTGCCATCAGTGAGTCGACAGGCACAGATACGCAGTATTTT. It specifies CAISESTGTDTQYF.

This chain joins TRBV5-1 and TRBJ2-5, with D maybe TRBD2 (5 bases). V lost 0 bases and J 2 bases, leaving 5 bases between the germline ends. The CDR3 spans 13 residues. The germline gives CDR1 SGHRS, CDR2 YFSETQ. CDR3 protein: CASSLGGQETQYF. As DNA, the CDR3 is TGCGCCAGCAGCTTGGGCGGGCAAGAGACCCAGTACTTC.

The rearrangement uses TRBV6-5 and TRBJ1-1; 8 nucleotides align to TRBD1. V dropped 0 bases and J dropped 1; count of bases not matched to a gene: 4. Germline CDR1 is MNHEY and CDR2 is SVGAGI. This CDR3 contains 16 residues. CDR3 nucleotides: TGTGCCAGCAGTTACTCGGCGACAGGGGCGAACACTGAAGCTTTCTTT. It encodes CASSYSATGANTEAFF.